This note documents a single TCR beta chain sequence. Its antigen is still unknown. One base away lies a much larger clone, so this may be a sequencing read error. The use of a sample-barcoded 5' primer and a J-beta primer mix characterized a second PCR of about 6 to 11 cycles. In TCRdb, the 5' RACE reads were re-called with MiXCR into one record per CDR3 protein. The sample yields roughly 1.5 million distinct CDR3 sequences, approximately 42% seen once. The donors, all healthy, were Caucasians living in Russia, aged roughly 6 to 100. The record originates from a study of blood T cells in healthy people across ages. At the level of the study: Template switching picked up about one barcoded beta molecule for each two T cells. Regarding the study as a whole: Possibly confounding the expanded clonotype changes was the fact that donor CMV status was unknown.

The sequenced sample consisted of blood. The source is a woman between 18 and 29 years old in good health.

Here the CDR3 reads CASCQEGPSYNEQFF. CDR3 in DNA: TGTGCCAGCTGCCAAGAGGGACCCAGCTACAATGAGCAGTTCTTC. V gene TRBV3-1 combines with J gene TRBJ2-1; D possibly uses TRBD1 or TRBD2 (5 bases each). The CDR3 covers 15 residues. Germline loops: CDR1 LGHDT, CDR2 YNNKEL (reference sequence).